The sequence of this TCR beta chain was determined in a study of shared clonotypes between healthy human individuals. Study-wide points: The expectation was that sequencing depth would affect clonotype sharing among donors. Non-shared clonotypes showed lower generation probabilities than clonotypes common to all four donors.

Assay used: immunoSEQ multiplex PCR; TCRdb lists only in-frame clones, some missing. There are millions of clones in the sample; approximately 95% occur only once, and about 0.41% lies in the top ten. A word on this clone: Its antigen is not identified.

Trimming removed 8 bases from V and 3 bases from J; junction bases left unmatched: 19. This CDR3 comprises 17 residues. Germline V lookup: CDR1 MDHEN, CDR2 SYDVKM. The sequence was obtained from a man aged 18 to 30 in good health. Some clones in this sample may be carry-over from other donors' samples. V gene TRBV28 combines with J gene TRBJ2-7; 7 nucleotides line up with TRBD2. Sequences were obtained from naive CD4+ T cells from PBMCs. Subset defined: CD45RA+ positively selected. The CDR3 here is CASVGRGGGRDYYEQYF. In DNA, the CDR3 is TGTGCCAGCGTTGGGCGGGGAGGAGGCAGGGACTACTACGAGCAGTACTTC. Filled out from reference TRBV28 and TRBJ2-7, the complete variable domain reads DVKVTQSSRYLVKRTGEKVFLECVQDMDHENMFWYRQDPGLGLRLIYFSYDVKMKEKGDIPEGYSVSREKKERFSLILESASTNQTSMYLCASVGRGGGRDYYEQYFGPGTRLTVT.